This TCR beta chain derives from a study of blood T cells in healthy people across ages. Study-wide context: T cells yielded about one barcoded beta molecule per two cells through template switching.

Study-level results: A conclusive naive versus antigen-experienced comparison was prevented by the unsorted PBMCs.

In the case of this clonotype: Its target is unknown.

The CDR3 sequence is 19 residues long. V lost 1 base and J 0 bases, leaving 16 bases between the germline ends. The germline V gene encodes CDR1 LGHNA and CDR2 YSLEER. The use of a sample-barcoded 5' primer and a J-beta primer mix characterized a second PCR of roughly 7 to 12 cycles. Every cDNA was tagged by a template-switch adaptor with 12 random nucleotides. Every sample gave at least 3 million paired-end reads containing CDR3. Each CDR3 protein gets one entry after TCRdb re-called the 5' RACE reads with MiXCR. The top ten clones hold around 13% of a sample with roughly 800,000 distinct CDR3 sequences, around 36% of them seen once.

The TCR comes from a young man in good health. This chain joins TRBV4-3 and TRBJ2-6, with D uncertain. Material for sequencing was blood. The DNA of the CDR3 is TGCGCCAGCAGCCAAGCTATGCCTACAGTTTACTCTGGGGCCAACGTCCTGACTTTC. It translates to CASSQAMPTVYSGANVLTF.